This TCR beta chain is from a study of technical replicates of blood from several donors. CDR3 length equals 16 residues. The germline CDR1 and CDR2 sequences are KGHSH and LQKENI. The V segment lost 0 bases and the J segment 4 bases; nucleotides outside the gene matches: 5. Here immunoSEQ multiplex PCR was the method, and the copy in TCRdb shows in-frame clones only, minus some. The sample lists 14,000 or so clones, over 80% occurring once. The chain recombines TRBV18 with TRBJ1-4; 7 bases line up with TRBD1. The TCR was taken from a human donor in good health. Sequenced sample: PBMCs. The CDR3 DNA sequence: TGTGCCAGCTCACCACCGGGGACAGATCTTAATGAAAAACTGTTTTTT. Its protein is CASSPPGTDLNEKLFF.